In its sample, the clone carrying this T cell receptor (beta chain) was seen a few times. Antigen specificity is unknown. TCRdb used MiXCR to reprocess the 5' RACE reads, holding one entry per CDR3 protein. The table records 140,000 or so distinct CDR3 sequences, around 14% of them present only once. These data originate in a study of T-cell memory formation after mild COVID-19. Study-wide results and limits: Pre-infection memory held some responding clones, suggesting pre-existing cross-reactive T cells responded.

The sequence was collected from an adult woman who had mild COVID-19 (a few samples of this study predate the infection). Cell type and time point are not known. The sample comprised PBMCs or a T cell subset sorted from them (not recorded which).

CDR3 sequence (DNA): TGTGCCAGCAGCTTGGCCCCGTCAGATACGCAGTATTTT. It translates to CASSLAPSDTQYF. The chain is built from TRBV7-8 and TRBJ2-3, with unresolved D. There are 13 residues in the CDR3. Germline V lookup: CDR1 SGHVS, CDR2 FQNEAQ. Trimming removed 3 bases at V and 4 bases at J, with 8 bases between.